The 30 T cell receptor beta chains listed next were all sequenced from one sample in a study of shared clonotypes between healthy human individuals. Cells designated naive CD8 were CD45RO-negative and were positively selected for CCR7, with terminally differentiated effector memory CD45RA+ cells excluded. Repertoires were generated with immunoSEQ multiplex PCR, while TCRdb's copy carries only in-frame clones and drops some. Of about 700,000 clones in the sample, under 95% were seen once. The sequencing input was naive CD8+ T cells sorted from blood. The receptors were gathered from a man aged 30 to 39 in good health.

The gene calls are TRBV11-2 and TRBJ1-5; 9 bases are shared with TRBD1. V lost 6 bases to trimming and J lost 6 bases; unmatched junction nucleotides: 6. This CDR3 region has 14 residues. The germline gives CDR1 SGHAT, CDR2 FQNNGV. The CDR3 protein is CASSSTGGGQPQHF. CDR3 nucleotides: TGTGCCAGCAGTTCCACAGGGGGCGGTCAGCCCCAGCATTTT.

The V call is TRBV25-1, the J call TRBJ2-5; 7 bases are shared with TRBD1. The CDR3 length is 16 residues. J lost 0 bases, V lost 3 bases, and 7 bases had no gene match. Germline V gene lookup returns CDR1 MGHDK and CDR2 SYGVNS. In DNA form, the CDR3 reads TGTGCCAGCAGTGACCCCTTGGACAGGTACCAAGAGACCCAGTACTTC. It encodes CASSDPLDRYQETQYF.

The sample holds one count of this clone. The chain is built from TRBV2 and TRBJ2-2, with D unresolved. The germline CDR1 and CDR2 sequences are SNHLY and FYNNEI. Trimming left V 7 bases short and J 1 base short, with 4 bases between. The CDR3 runs to 12 residues. CDR3 nucleotide sequence: TGTGCCAGCATTATGAACACCGGGGAGCTGTTTTTT. Its translation is CASIMNTGELFF.

Details on this clone: A much larger clone lies one base from this, so it may be a read error. The sample has other DNA sequences that encode this CDR3 too. The chain joins TRBV7-8 to TRBJ2-7; D gene uncertain. CDR3 length equals 12 residues. V lost 1 base to trimming and J lost 3 bases, with 4 bases between them. Germline V gene lookup returns CDR1 SGHVS and CDR2 FQNEAQ. Here the CDR3 DNA reads TGTGCCAGCAGCTTAGGGAGCTACGAGCAGTACTTC. It encodes CASSLGSYEQYF. Filled out from reference TRBV7-8 and TRBJ2-7, the complete variable domain reads GAGVSQSPRYKVAKRGQDVALRCDPISGHVSLFWYQQALGQGPEFLTYFQNEAQLDKSGLPSDRFFAERPEGSVSTLKIQRTQQEDSAVYLCASSLGSYEQYFGPGTRLTVT.

V gene TRBV7-8 combines with J gene TRBJ2-6, with D unresolved. V lost 0 bases and J lost 2, with 11 bases in between. The V gene's germline CDR1 is SGHVS and CDR2 FQNEAQ. This CDR3 comprises 17 residues. The CDR3 spells CASSLAWSAAGANVLTF. The CDR3 DNA is TGTGCCAGCAGCTTAGCGTGGAGCGCCGCTGGGGCCAACGTCCTGACTTTC.

This chain connects TRBV6-1 to TRBJ2-3; D possibly corresponds to TRBD1 (6 bases). The V end lost 7 bases, the J end lost 4 bases, and 18 bases lay between the germline ends. CDR3 length: 15 residues. Germline CDR1 reads MNHNS; CDR2 reads SASEGT. The CDR3 here is CASTDWQGRADTQYF. In nucleotides, the CDR3 is TGTGCCAGCACCGATTGGCAGGGGCGGGCAGATACGCAGTATTTT.

The chain links TRBV6-6 to TRBJ2-7; D gene uncertain. Germline assignment: CDR1 MNHNY and CDR2 SVGAGI (reference sequence). V gave up 6 bases and J gave up 2 bases, with 20 bases separating them. CDR3 length: 16 amino acids. CDR3 protein: CASSHRKDERAYEQYF. For the CDR3, the DNA is TGTGCCAGCAGCCACCGTAAGGACGAAAGGGCCTACGAGCAGTACTTC.

In this sample, this clone turned up a few times. V gene TRBV29-1 combines with J gene TRBJ1-1, with 7 bases matching TRBD1. The CDR3 sequence is 14 residues long. Germline V gene sequence: CDR1 SQVTM, CDR2 ANQGSEA. Trimming removed 2 bases from V and 4 bases from J; junction bases left unmatched: 7. CDR3 in amino acids: CSVEWTGRATEAFF. Here the CDR3 DNA reads TGCAGCGTTGAATGGACAGGACGGGCCACTGAAGCTTTCTTT.

The CDR3 region has the DNA TGTGCCAGCAGTTATGCGGGAGGGGCCTACGAGCAGTACTTC. This translates into CASSYAGGAYEQYF. V is TRBV6-6 and J is TRBJ2-7, with TRBD2 matching 9 bases. CDR1 and CDR2 from the germline V gene are MNHNY and SVGAGI (reference sequence). Trimming removed 3 bases from V and 2 bases from J; junction bases left unmatched: 2. The CDR3 runs to 14 residues.

The chain carries TRBV7-9 and TRBJ2-5, with D tentatively TRBD1 (6 bases). This CDR3 is 14 amino acids long. Germline V gives CDR1 SEHNR, CDR2 FQNEAQ (reference sequence). The V end lost 5 bases, the J end lost 2 bases, and 12 bases lay between the germline ends. CDR3 in DNA: TGTGCCAGCAGCGGCTGGACAGATCAAGAGACCCAGTACTTC. Translation: CASSGWTDQETQYF. The whole variable domain, filled in from reference TRBV7-9 and TRBJ2-5, reads DTGVSQNPRHKITKRGQNVTFRCDPISEHNRLYWYRQTLGQGPEFLTYFQNEAQLEKSRLLSDRFSAERPKGSFSTLEIQRTEQGDSAMYLCASSGWTDQETQYFGPGTRLLVL.

The rearrangement links TRBV10-2 to TRBJ2-1; 14 bases map to TRBD2. The CDR3 length is 15 residues. V dropped 7 bases and J dropped 6; count of bases not matched to a gene: 5. Germline CDR1 reads WSHSY; CDR2 reads SAAADI. The DNA of the CDR3 is TGCGCCAGCATATCCGGGACTAGCGGGAGCAATGAGCAGTTCTTC. This translates into CASISGTSGSNEQFF.

CDR3 DNA sequence: TGCGCCAGCAGAGGGGGGACCGTTGCGAACTATGGCTACACCTTC. Residues: CASRGGTVANYGYTF. The V gene is TRBV5-1, the J gene TRBJ1-2, with a tentative D call TRBD1 (6 bases). The CDR3 is 15 amino acids. V dropped 5 bases and J dropped 2 bases, with 16 bases sitting between them. Germline-derived CDR1 and CDR2 are SGHRS and YFSETQ. The whole variable domain, remainder taken from reference TRBV5-1 and TRBJ1-2, is KAGVTQTPRYLIKTRGQQVTLSCSPISGHRSVSWYQQTPGQGLQFLFEYFSETQRNKGNFPGRFSGRQFSNSRSEMNVSTLELGDSALYLCASRGGTVANYGYTFGSGTRLTVV.

A remark on this clone: This same CDR3 is encoded by further DNA sequences in the sample. CDR3: CSVEVRDGYTF. CDR3 nucleotide sequence: TGCAGCGTTGAAGTGAGGGATGGCTACACCTTC. The chain is built from TRBV29-1 and TRBJ1-2; D not certain. The CDR3 has 11 residues. Germline CDR1 is SQVTM and CDR2 is ANQGSEA. The germline V and J ends were trimmed by 1 base and 6 bases, with 6 bases remaining between them. Based on the CDR3 plus reference TRBV29-1 and TRBJ1-2, the full variable domain is SAVISQKPSRDICQRGTSLTIQCQVDSQVTMMFWYRQQPGQSLTLIATANQGSEATYESGFVIDKFPISRPNLTFSTLTVSNMSPEDSSIYLCSVEVRDGYTFGSGTRLTVV.

This rearrangement joins TRBV11-2 to TRBJ2-7; D may be TRBD1 or TRBD2 (5 bases each). Trimming took 5 bases from V and 2 from J, leaving 13 bases between them. Germline CDR1 and CDR2: SGHAT and FQNNGV. This CDR3 is built from 14 residues. The CDR3 loop is CASSRRDQAYEQYF. The CDR3 coding sequence is TGTGCCAGCAGCCGCCGGGACCAAGCCTACGAGCAGTACTTC.

The CDR3 bases are TGTGCCAGCATCGGGGACTCCTCCTACGAGCAGTACTTC. Translating it yields CASIGDSSYEQYF. The V call is TRBV2, the J call TRBJ2-7; D might be TRBD2 (6 bases). The CDR3 has 13 residues. The V gene lost 7 bases and the J gene lost 0 bases, with 10 bases spanning the gap. Germline CDR1 is SNHLY and CDR2 is FYNNEI.

The chain links TRBV4-3 to TRBJ2-7, with 8 positions matching TRBD1. This CDR3 spans 15 amino acids. V gave up 1 base and J gave up 2 bases; unmatched junction bases: 4. Germline-derived CDR1 and CDR2 are LGHNA and YSLEER. CDR3 DNA: TGCGCCAGCAGCCAAGGGACAGGGTTAACCTACGAGCAGTACTTC. Its protein is CASSQGTGLTYEQYF.

The chain recombines TRBV11-3 with TRBJ1-4; D is possibly TRBD1 (6 bases). CDR3 length equals 18 residues. Germline CDR1 SGHNT, CDR2 YENEEA. V lost 2 bases to trimming and J lost 5 bases, with 21 bases between them. Written as DNA, the CDR3 is TGTGCCAGCAGCTTATTGGTCGGGGGGCTACTTTCGAATGAAAAACTGTTTTTT. Amino acids: CASSLLVGGLLSNEKLFF.

V is TRBV25-1 and J is TRBJ2-7, with 9 bases aligning to TRBD1. Unmatched junction bases numbered 8, after V lost 7 bases and J lost 4 bases. CDR1 MGHDK and CDR2 SYGVNS come from the germline V gene. The CDR3 length is 14 residues. The CDR3 bases are TGTGCCAGCAACGGACAGGGGACTATGTACGAGCAGTACTTC. It codes for CASNGQGTMYEQYF.

A few counts support this clone. This sequence joins TRBV5-8 and TRBJ2-2; 8 bases agree with TRBD2. Germline V gene data show CDR1 as SGHTS and CDR2 as YDEGEE. The ends lost 10 bases at V and 1 base at J; junction bases unmatched: 6. There are 14 residues in the CDR3. The CDR3 nucleotides read TGTGCCTCCCTAGCGGGTGGGAACACCGGGGAGCTGTTTTTT. It translates to CASLAGGNTGELFF. Looking up the rest from reference TRBV5-8 and TRBJ2-2 gives the full variable domain: EAGVTQSPTHLIKTRGQQATLRCSPISGHTSVYWYQQALGLGLQFLLWYDEGEERNRGNFPPRFSGRQFPNYSSELNVNALELEDSALYLCASLAGGNTGELFFGEGSRLTVL.

This rearrangement joins TRBV12-5 to TRBJ2-1; 15 bases fit TRBD2. The CDR3 loop spans 16 amino acids. Germline V gene sequence: CDR1 LGHNT, CDR2 FRNRAP. With 4 bases clipped from V and 5 bases from J, the junction kept 3 bases outside the gene matches. The CDR3 coding sequence is TGTGCTAGTGGTTCCTGGACTAGCGGGAGGGACAATGAGCAGTTCTTC. It is translated as CASGSWTSGRDNEQFF.

The J gene is TRBJ2-7, the V gene TRBV29-1; unclear D gene. The CDR3 contains 16 residues. V was trimmed by 5 bases and J by 0 bases, leaving 20 bases between them. Germline V gives CDR1 SQVTM, CDR2 ANQGSEA. CDR3 sequence: CSVMTAGSGNSYEQYF. CDR3 coding DNA: TGCAGCGTTATGACTGCAGGATCTGGGAACTCCTACGAGCAGTACTTC.

This clone was counted once. The rearrangement joins TRBV6-1 to TRBJ2-1; 8 bases line up with TRBD2. The germline V gene encodes CDR1 MNHNS and CDR2 SASEGT. V lost 3 bases, J lost 3 bases, and 4 bases stayed unmatched. The CDR3 covers 15 residues. The CDR3 spells CASSDRLALYNEQFF. The CDR3 region has the DNA TGTGCCAGCAGTGATCGACTAGCGCTCTACAATGAGCAGTTCTTC.

The chain recombines TRBV11-2 with TRBJ2-1; the match to TRBD2 covers 9 bases. Germline assignment: CDR1 SGHAT and CDR2 FQNNGV. The CDR3 spans 18 residues. The ends lost 0 bases at V and 4 bases at J; junction bases unmatched: 10. The CDR3 spells CASSLEQRVAGVYNEQFF. The CDR3, as DNA: TGTGCCAGCAGCTTAGAGCAAAGGGTAGCGGGAGTTTACAATGAGCAGTTCTTC.

The rearrangement uses TRBV9 and TRBJ2-7; TRBD1 might be the D (5 bases). The CDR3 totals 15 residues. Germline CDR1 is SGDLS and CDR2 is YYNGEE. Trimming took 4 bases from V and 2 from J, leaving 16 bases between them. In nucleotides, the CDR3 is TGTGCCAGCAGCCCCTTCGGTCTAGGGGCCTACGAGCAGTACTTC. This encodes CASSPFGLGAYEQYF.

V usage is TRBV19 and J usage is TRBJ2-1; D not resolved. Germline CDR1 LNHDA, CDR2 SQIVND (reference sequence). This CDR3 has 20 amino acids. The V end was cut by 5 bases, the J end by 0 bases, with 26 bases between. The CDR3 reads CASSGASLPRGWSSYNEQFF. CDR3 in DNA: TGTGCCAGTAGTGGAGCTTCGTTGCCTAGAGGATGGAGCTCCTACAATGAGCAGTTCTTC.

The rearrangement links TRBV27 to TRBJ2-5; TRBD1 is a possible D gene (5 bases). Gene TRBJ2-7 matches the end of the DNA better, so the J call may be wrong. The CDR3 length is 13 residues. CDR1 and CDR2 (germline): MNHEY, SMNVEV (reference sequence). The CDR3 reads CASSWGKLYEQYF. The DNA for the CDR3 is TGTGCCAGCAGTTGGGGCAAACTCTACGAGCAGTACTTC.

The chain uses TRBV9 and TRBJ2-3; 12 nucleotides align to TRBD2. The trim removed 4 bases at V and 4 bases at J, leaving 7 bases unmatched. This CDR3 comprises 16 residues. Germline assignment: CDR1 SGDLS and CDR2 YYNGEE. The CDR3 is CASSPWLAGGADTQYF. The DNA of the CDR3 is TGTGCCAGCAGCCCCTGGCTAGCGGGAGGGGCAGATACGCAGTATTTT.

The chain couples TRBV27 to TRBJ2-1; 9 bases map to TRBD1. The CDR3 spans 14 residues. The V gene end was trimmed by 9 bases and the J gene end by 7 bases; junction bases not matched to a gene: 10. Looked up from germline, CDR1 is MNHEY and CDR2 is SMNVEV (reference sequence). In DNA form, the CDR3 reads TGTGCCAGTCGTAATACAGGGGGCTTAAATGAGCAGTTCTTC. Translated: CASRNTGGLNEQFF.

V usage is TRBV5-6 and J usage is TRBJ2-2; the D is unclear. CDR1 is SGHDT and CDR2 is YYEEEE in the germline V gene. The V gene lost 2 bases and the J gene lost 1 base, with 3 bases spanning the gap. This CDR3 spans 13 amino acids. The CDR3 protein is CASSFWNTGELFF. The DNA of the CDR3 is TGTGCCAGCAGCTTTTGGAACACCGGGGAGCTGTTTTTT.

The rearrangement uses TRBV9 and TRBJ2-1; 8 positions agree with TRBD1. V lost 3 bases, J lost 2 bases, and 7 bases stayed unmatched. Looked up from germline, CDR1 is SGDLS and CDR2 is YYNGEE. CDR3 size: 16 residues. For the CDR3, the DNA is TGTGCCAGCAGCGGCCGGACAGGGAGGACCTACAATGAGCAGTTCTTC. Protein product: CASSGRTGRTYNEQFF. The entire variable domain, with the rest obtained from reference TRBV9 and TRBJ2-1, is as follows: DSGVTQTPKHLITATGQRVTLRCSPRSGDLSVYWYQQSLDQGLQFLIQYYNGEERAKGNILERFSAQQFPDLHSELNLSSLELGDSALYFCASSGRTGRTYNEQFFGPGTRLTVL.